Following are 20 T cell receptor beta chains from one sample sequenced in a study of T-cell memory formation after mild COVID-19. Each CDR3 protein is one row after TCRdb ran MiXCR on the 5' RACE reads. Altogether about 540,000 distinct CDR3 sequences are present, roughly 20% being singletons, with the ten largest covering around 13%. The sequencing input was PBMCs or a T cell subset sorted from them (not recorded which). These receptors came from an adult woman who had mild COVID-19 (a few samples of this study predate the infection). Cell type and time point are not known.

The chain combines TRBV12-3 or TRBV12-4 with TRBJ1-3, with D uncertain. Trimming shortened V by 2 bases and J by 2 bases, and 7 bases separated the two germline ends. This CDR3 has 14 residues. The CDR3 region is CASSLREAGNTIYF. The DNA of the CDR3 is TGTGCCAGCAGTTTACGGGAGGCTGGAAACACCATATATTTT.

This sequence joins TRBV20-1 and TRBJ2-1; weak D call: TRBD2 (5 bases). This CDR3 has 16 residues. V lost 1 base to trimming and J lost 4 bases, with 17 bases between them. CDR1 and CDR2 (germline): DFQATT, SNEGSKA (reference sequence). CDR3 sequence reads: CSARGSSSGDYNEQFF. The CDR3 bases are TGCAGTGCTAGAGGTTCTTCGAGCGGCGATTACAATGAGCAGTTCTTC.

This clonotype was seen at least ten times. V and J are TRBV27 and TRBJ1-2; maybe TRBD1 (5 bases). This CDR3 contains 13 residues. V dropped 3 bases and J dropped 8 bases, with 13 bases sitting between them. Germline values: CDR1 MNHEY, CDR2 SMNVEV (reference sequence). The CDR3 reads CASSFPGRTGYTF. CDR3 nucleotides: TGTGCCAGCAGTTTCCCAGGGAGGACGGGCTACACCTTC.

This chain uses TRBV28 with TRBJ1-2; D is ambiguous. Germline CDR1 is MDHEN and CDR2 is SYDVKM. The CDR3 covers 13 residues. The V end lost 5 bases, the J end lost 8 bases, and 15 bases lay between the germline ends. Here the CDR3 reads CASSGWVAMGYTF. In DNA, the CDR3 is TGTGCCAGCAGTGGATGGGTCGCCATGGGCTACACCTTC.

The rearrangement joins TRBV7-9 to TRBJ2-1; 9 nucleotides match TRBD1. V lost 5 bases and J lost 7; bases outside the gene matches: 9. The CDR3 totals 15 residues. Germline lookup yields CDR1 SEHNR and CDR2 FQNEAQ (reference sequence). The CDR3 coding sequence is TGTGCCAGCAGCCCCTCCGGGACAGGGTGGAATGAGCAGTTCTTC. Translated: CASSPSGTGWNEQFF.

The chain joins TRBV4-2 to TRBJ2-3; TRBD2 matches at 10 bases. The CDR3 spans 18 residues. CDR1 and CDR2 (germline): LGHNA, YNFKEQ. V was clipped by 4 bases and J by 0 bases; unmatched bases: 10. The CDR3 DNA sequence: TGTGCCAGCAGCCTAGGGACTAGCGCGAGTCCTAGCACAGATACGCAGTATTTT. Encoded protein: CASSLGTSASPSTDTQYF.

The genes are TRBV29-1 and TRBJ2-3; 8 bases are a match to TRBD1. The trim removed 2 bases at V and 3 bases at J, leaving 7 bases unmatched. Germline CDR1 and CDR2: SQVTM and ANQGSEA. The CDR3 sequence is 15 residues long. CDR3 region: CSVEKTGGGTDTQYF. As DNA, the CDR3 is TGCAGCGTTGAAAAAACAGGGGGTGGTACAGATACGCAGTATTTT.

The CDR3 region is CASSLFQGGSTDTQYF. The CDR3 DNA sequence: TGCGCCAGCAGCTTGTTCCAGGGCGGAAGCACAGATACGCAGTATTTT. This chain uses TRBV5-1 with TRBJ2-3; TRBD1 is a possible D gene (5 bases). The V gene lost 1 base and the J gene lost 0 bases, with 12 bases spanning the gap. The CDR3 is 16 residues long. The V gene's germline CDR1 is SGHRS and CDR2 YFSETQ.

This clonotype has only a few counts. The V call is TRBV4-3, the J call TRBJ2-2; 7 positions match TRBD2. The germline V gene has CDR1 LGHNA and CDR2 YSLEER. V lost 0 bases to trimming and J lost 8 bases; unmatched junction nucleotides: 9. There are 16 residues in the CDR3. The CDR3 region is CASSQDIGRARGELFF. The CDR3 bases are TGCGCCAGCAGCCAAGATATAGGGAGGGCACGGGGGGAGCTGTTTTTT.

V is TRBV9 and J is TRBJ1-3, with D possibly matching TRBD1 (5 bases). V lost 4 bases, J lost 0 bases, and 14 bases lay in between. CDR1 and CDR2 from the germline V gene are SGDLS and YYNGEE. This CDR3 comprises 16 residues. Here the CDR3 reads CASSYGGSGSGNTIYF. The DNA of the CDR3 is TGTGCCAGCAGCTACGGGGGTAGCGGCTCTGGAAACACCATATATTTT. The whole variable domain, filled in from reference TRBV9 and TRBJ1-3, reads DSGVTQTPKHLITATGQRVTLRCSPRSGDLSVYWYQQSLDQGLQFLIQYYNGEERAKGNILERFSAQQFPDLHSELNLSSLELGDSALYFCASSYGGSGSGNTIYFGEGSWLTVV.

The rearrangement links TRBV4-1 to TRBJ2-3; D gene ambiguous. Germline V gene data show CDR1 as MGHRA and CDR2 as YSYEKL. The CDR3 covers 16 residues. Trimming pared 2 bases from V and 5 bases from J, leaving 17 bases between. This CDR3 is CASSQTIPSWGDTQYF. The CDR3 bases are TGCGCCAGCAGCCAAACCATCCCGTCGTGGGGAGATACGCAGTATTTT.

This clonotype was recorded at least ten times. V is TRBV3-1 and J is TRBJ2-1, with D uncertain. The germline CDR1 and CDR2 sequences are LGHDT and YNNKEL (reference sequence). Trimming cost V 1 base and J 9 bases, with 7 bases left between them. The CDR3 extends over 12 amino acids. The CDR3, as DNA: TGTGCCAGCAGCCAAGTTCCGAGTGAGCAGTTCTTC. Encoded protein: CASSQVPSEQFF.

This clonotype was observed a handful of times. The gene calls are TRBV5-5 and TRBJ2-7, with D tentatively TRBD1 (6 bases). The CDR3 consists of 17 residues. V was shortened by 2 bases and J by 1 base, with 19 bases between the two germline ends. Germline V CDR1 and CDR2: SGHKS, YYEKEE (reference sequence). The CDR3 DNA reads as TGTGCCAGCAGCTTCCAACCGGGACAAACCTTTTCCTACGAGCAGTACTTC. Translation: CASSFQPGQTFSYEQYF.

This clonotype was recorded once. The chain recombines TRBV9 with TRBJ2-7; 8 positions match TRBD2. Trimming at V came to 6 bases and at J to 6 bases, leaving 11 bases not matched to a gene. Germline V gene sequence: CDR1 SGDLS, CDR2 YYNGEE. The CDR3 is made up of 14 amino acids. CDR3 sequence (DNA): TGTGCCAGCACCCCCGGGGGGGGCGTGGGCGAGCAGTACTTC. Residues: CASTPGGGVGEQYF.

The J gene is TRBJ2-1, the V gene TRBV5-4; a weak D match, TRBD2 (6 bases). Germline loops: CDR1 SGHNT, CDR2 YYREEE (reference sequence). The CDR3 has 14 residues. Trimming removed 3 bases at V and 5 bases at J, with 12 bases between. CDR3 DNA: TGTGCCAGCAGCTGGGGACTGTCAGACAATGAGCAGTTCTTC. Its protein is CASSWGLSDNEQFF.

This chain connects TRBV20-1 to TRBJ2-1, with 8 bases lining up with TRBD1. The length of the CDR3 is 14 residues. The germline gives CDR1 DFQATT, CDR2 SNEGSKA (reference sequence). Trimming at V came to 6 bases and at J to 3 bases, leaving 7 bases not matched to a gene. The CDR3: CSASGTGDYNEQFF. The CDR3 nucleotides are TGCAGTGCATCCGGGACAGGAGACTACAATGAGCAGTTCTTC.

This clonotype occurred once. This chain links TRBV7-9 with TRBJ2-5; 10 bases match TRBD2. The CDR3 sequence is 20 residues long. Germline V gene data show CDR1 as SEHNR and CDR2 as FQNEAQ (reference sequence). Germline trimming cut 5 bases from V and 2 bases from J; bases unmatched to any gene: 20. As DNA, the CDR3 is TGTGCCAGCAGCCTGCCAGGACTAGCGGACGCAGAGGGATGGCAAGAGACCCAGTACTTC. It specifies CASSLPGLADAEGWQETQYF.

V usage is TRBV27 and J usage is TRBJ1-1; no reliable D call. This CDR3 has 15 residues. Germline-derived CDR1 and CDR2 are MNHEY and SMNVEV (reference sequence). The V and J ends lost 5 bases and 4 bases respectively, with 17 bases between them. CDR3 nucleotide sequence: TGTGCCAGCAGTGTTAAACCGGCCTTGATCACTGAAGCTTTCTTT. This translates into CASSVKPALITEAFF.

The chain combines TRBV24-1 with TRBJ2-1; no definite D call. V was pared by 3 bases and J by 7 bases, with 9 bases between. There are 13 residues in the CDR3. Germline CDR1 is KGHDR and CDR2 is SFDVKD. The CDR3 DNA sequence: TGTGCCACCAGTGATCGAGCTACGAATGAGCAGTTCTTC. Encoded protein: CATSDRATNEQFF.

V usage is TRBV25-1 and J usage is TRBJ2-4; D uncertain. The CDR3 totals 14 residues. V lost 5 bases and J lost 6, with 14 bases in between. Germline V CDR1 and CDR2: MGHDK, SYGVNS. The CDR3 sequence is CASSLDHGSNIQYF. The CDR3 DNA reads TGTGCCAGCAGTCTGGATCACGGTTCAAACATTCAGTACTTC.